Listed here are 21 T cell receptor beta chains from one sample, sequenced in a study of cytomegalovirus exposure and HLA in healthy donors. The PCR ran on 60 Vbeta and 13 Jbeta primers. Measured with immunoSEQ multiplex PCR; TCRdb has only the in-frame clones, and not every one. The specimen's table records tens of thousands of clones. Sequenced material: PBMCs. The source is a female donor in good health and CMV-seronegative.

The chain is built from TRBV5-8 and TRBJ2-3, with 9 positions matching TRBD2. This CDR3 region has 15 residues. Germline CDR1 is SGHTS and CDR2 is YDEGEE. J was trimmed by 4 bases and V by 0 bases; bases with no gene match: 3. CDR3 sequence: CASSLVSGGADTQYF. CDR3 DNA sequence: TGTGCCAGCAGCTTGGTTAGCGGGGGCGCAGATACGCAGTATTTT.

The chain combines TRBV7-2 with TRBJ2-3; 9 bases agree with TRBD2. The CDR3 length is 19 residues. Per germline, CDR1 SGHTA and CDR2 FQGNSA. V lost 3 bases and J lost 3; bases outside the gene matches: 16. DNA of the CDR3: TGTGCCAGCAGCTTCGCGGGGGGGGCGACCGTGCTAAGGACAGATACGCAGTATTTT. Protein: CASSFAGGATVLRTDTQYF.

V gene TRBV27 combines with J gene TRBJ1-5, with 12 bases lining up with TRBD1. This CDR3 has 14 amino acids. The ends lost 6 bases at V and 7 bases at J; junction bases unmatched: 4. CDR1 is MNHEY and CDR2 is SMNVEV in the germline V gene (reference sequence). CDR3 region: CASSQGQGAQPQHF. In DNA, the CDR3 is TGTGCCAGCAGCCAGGGACAGGGGGCCCAGCCCCAGCATTTT.

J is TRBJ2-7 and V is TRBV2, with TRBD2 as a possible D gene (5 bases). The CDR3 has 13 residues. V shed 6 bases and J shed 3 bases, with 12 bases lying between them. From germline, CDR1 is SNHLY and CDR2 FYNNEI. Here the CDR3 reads CASRTLGDYEQYF. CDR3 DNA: TGTGCCAGCAGGACTTTGGGAGACTACGAGCAGTACTTC.

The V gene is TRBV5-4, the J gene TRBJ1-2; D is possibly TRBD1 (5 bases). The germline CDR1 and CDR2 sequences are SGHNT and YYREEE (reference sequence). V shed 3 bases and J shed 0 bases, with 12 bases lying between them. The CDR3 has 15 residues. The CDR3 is CASSSPTVPNYGYTF. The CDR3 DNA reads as TGTGCCAGCAGCTCGCCGACAGTCCCTAACTATGGCTACACCTTC.

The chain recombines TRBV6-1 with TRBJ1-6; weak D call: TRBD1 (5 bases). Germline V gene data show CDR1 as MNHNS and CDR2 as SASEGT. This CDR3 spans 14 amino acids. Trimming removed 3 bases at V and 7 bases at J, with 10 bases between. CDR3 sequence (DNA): TGTGCCAGCAGTGACCAGGAGGGGAATTCACCCCTCCACTTT. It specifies CASSDQEGNSPLHF.

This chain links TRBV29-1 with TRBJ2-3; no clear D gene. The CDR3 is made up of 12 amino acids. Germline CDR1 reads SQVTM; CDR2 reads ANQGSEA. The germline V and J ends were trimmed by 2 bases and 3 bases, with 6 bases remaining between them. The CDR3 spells CSVELETDTQYF. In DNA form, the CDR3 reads TGCAGCGTTGAATTGGAGACAGATACGCAGTATTTT.

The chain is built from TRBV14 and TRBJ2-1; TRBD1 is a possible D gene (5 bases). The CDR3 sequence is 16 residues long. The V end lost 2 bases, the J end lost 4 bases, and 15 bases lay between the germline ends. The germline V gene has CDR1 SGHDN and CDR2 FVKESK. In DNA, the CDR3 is TGTGCCAGCAGCCAAACCTCTAACAGGTTATACAATGAGCAGTTCTTC. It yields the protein CASSQTSNRLYNEQFF. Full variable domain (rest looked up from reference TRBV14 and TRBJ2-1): EAGVTQFPSHSVIEKGQTVTLRCDPISGHDNLYWYRRVMGKEIKFLLHFVKESKQDESGMPNNRFLAERTGGTYSTLKVQPAELEDSGVYFCASSQTSNRLYNEQFFGPGTRLTVL.

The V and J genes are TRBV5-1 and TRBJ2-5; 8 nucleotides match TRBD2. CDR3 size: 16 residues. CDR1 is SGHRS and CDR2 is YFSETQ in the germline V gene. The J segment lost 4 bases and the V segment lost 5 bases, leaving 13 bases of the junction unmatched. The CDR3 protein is CASSAEPGLGLETQYF. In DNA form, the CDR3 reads TGCGCCAGCAGTGCCGAGCCGGGACTAGGCCTAGAGACCCAGTACTTC.

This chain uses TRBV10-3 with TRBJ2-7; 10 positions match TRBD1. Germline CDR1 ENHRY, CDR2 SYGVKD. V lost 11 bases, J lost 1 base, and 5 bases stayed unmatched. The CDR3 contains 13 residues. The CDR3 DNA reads TGTGCCGCAGGGACAGGGGTGTCCTACGAGCAGTACTTC. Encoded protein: CAAGTGVSYEQYF.

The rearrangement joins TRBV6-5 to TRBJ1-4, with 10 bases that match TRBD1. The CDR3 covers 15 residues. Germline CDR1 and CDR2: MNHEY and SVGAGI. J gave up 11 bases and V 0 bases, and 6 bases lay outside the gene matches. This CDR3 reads CASSYSSGQGDKLFF. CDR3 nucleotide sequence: TGTGCCAGCAGTTACTCTTCCGGACAGGGGGATAAACTGTTTTTT.

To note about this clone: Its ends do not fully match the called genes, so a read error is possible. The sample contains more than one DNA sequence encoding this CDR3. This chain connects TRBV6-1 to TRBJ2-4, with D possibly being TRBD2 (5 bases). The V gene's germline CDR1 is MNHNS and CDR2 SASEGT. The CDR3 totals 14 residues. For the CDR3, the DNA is TGTGCCAGCAGCGCCGGTCTAGCCAAAAACATTCAATACTTC. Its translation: CASSAGLAKNIQYF.

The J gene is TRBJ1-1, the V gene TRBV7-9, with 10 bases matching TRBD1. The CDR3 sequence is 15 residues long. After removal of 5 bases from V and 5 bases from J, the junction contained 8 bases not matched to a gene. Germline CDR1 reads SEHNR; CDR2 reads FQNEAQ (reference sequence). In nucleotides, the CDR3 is TGTGCCAGCAGCGGCCGACAGGGGGCGCAGACTGAAGCTTTCTTT. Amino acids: CASSGRQGAQTEAFF.

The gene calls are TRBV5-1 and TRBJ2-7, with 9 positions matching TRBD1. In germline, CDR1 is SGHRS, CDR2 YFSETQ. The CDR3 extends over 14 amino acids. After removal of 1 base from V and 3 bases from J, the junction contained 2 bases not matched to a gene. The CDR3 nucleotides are TGCGCCAGCAGCTTGCCGGGACAGGGCTACGAGCAGTACTTC. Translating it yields CASSLPGQGYEQYF.

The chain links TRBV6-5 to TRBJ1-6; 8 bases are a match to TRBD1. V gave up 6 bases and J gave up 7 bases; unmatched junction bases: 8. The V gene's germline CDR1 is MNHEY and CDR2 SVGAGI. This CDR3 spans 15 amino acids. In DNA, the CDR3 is TGTGCCAGCAGATCGGACAGGGACGGAAATTCACCCCTCCACTTT. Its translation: CASRSDRDGNSPLHF.

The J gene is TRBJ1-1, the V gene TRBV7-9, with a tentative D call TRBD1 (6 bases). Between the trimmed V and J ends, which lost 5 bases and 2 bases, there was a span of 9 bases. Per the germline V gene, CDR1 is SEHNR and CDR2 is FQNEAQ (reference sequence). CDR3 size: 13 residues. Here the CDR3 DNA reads TGTGCCAGCAGCCCCGGGACAAACACTGAAGCTTTCTTT. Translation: CASSPGTNTEAFF.

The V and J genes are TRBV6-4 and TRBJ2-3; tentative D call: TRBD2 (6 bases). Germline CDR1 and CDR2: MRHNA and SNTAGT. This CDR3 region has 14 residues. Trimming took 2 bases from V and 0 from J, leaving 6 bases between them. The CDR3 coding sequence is TGTGCCAGCAGTGACGGGACTAGCACAGATACGCAGTATTTT. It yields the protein CASSDGTSTDTQYF.

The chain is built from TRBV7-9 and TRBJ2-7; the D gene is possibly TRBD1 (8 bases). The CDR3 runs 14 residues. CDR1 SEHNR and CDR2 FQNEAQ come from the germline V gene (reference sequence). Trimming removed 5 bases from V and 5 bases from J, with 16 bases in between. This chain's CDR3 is CASSQWTGTNEQYF. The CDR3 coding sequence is TGTGCCAGCAGCCAGTGGACAGGGACTAACGAGCAGTACTTC.

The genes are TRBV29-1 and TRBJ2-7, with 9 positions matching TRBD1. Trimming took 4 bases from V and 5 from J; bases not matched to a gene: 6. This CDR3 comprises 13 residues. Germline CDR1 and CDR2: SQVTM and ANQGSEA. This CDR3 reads CSVGSGQGNEQYF. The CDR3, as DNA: TGCAGCGTTGGTTCAGGACAGGGGAACGAGCAGTACTTC.

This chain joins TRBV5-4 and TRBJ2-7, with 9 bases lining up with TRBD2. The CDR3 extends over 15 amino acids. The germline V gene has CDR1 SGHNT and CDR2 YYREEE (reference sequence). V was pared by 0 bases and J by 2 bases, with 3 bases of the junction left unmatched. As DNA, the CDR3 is TGTGCCAGCAGCTTGGTGCTAGCGGGGCCCTACGAGCAGTACTTC. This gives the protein CASSLVLAGPYEQYF.

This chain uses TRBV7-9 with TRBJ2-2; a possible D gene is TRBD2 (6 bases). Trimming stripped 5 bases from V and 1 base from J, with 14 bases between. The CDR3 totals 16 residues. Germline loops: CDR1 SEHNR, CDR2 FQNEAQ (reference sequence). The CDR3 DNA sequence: TGTGCCAGCAGCCCGAACCCGACTAGGAACACCGGGGAGCTGTTTTTT. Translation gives CASSPNPTRNTGELFF.